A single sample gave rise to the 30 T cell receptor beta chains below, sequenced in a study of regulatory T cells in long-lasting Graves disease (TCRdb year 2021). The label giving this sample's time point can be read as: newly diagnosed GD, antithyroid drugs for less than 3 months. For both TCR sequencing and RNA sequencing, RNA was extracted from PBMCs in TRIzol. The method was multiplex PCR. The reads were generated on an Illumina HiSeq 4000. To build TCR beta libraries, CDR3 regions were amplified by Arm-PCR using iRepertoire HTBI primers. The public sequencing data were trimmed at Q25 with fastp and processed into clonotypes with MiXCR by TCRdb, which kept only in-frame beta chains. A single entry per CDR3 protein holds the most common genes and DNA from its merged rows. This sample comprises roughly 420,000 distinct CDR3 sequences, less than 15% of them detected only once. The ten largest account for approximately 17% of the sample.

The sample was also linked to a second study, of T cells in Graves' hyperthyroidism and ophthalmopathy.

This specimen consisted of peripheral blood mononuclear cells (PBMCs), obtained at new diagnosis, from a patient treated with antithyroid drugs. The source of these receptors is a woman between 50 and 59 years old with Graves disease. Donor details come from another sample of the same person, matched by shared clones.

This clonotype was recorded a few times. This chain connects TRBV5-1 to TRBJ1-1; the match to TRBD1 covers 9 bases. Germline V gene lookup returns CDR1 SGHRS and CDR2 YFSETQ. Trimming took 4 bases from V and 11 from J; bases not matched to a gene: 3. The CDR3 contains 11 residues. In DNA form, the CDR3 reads TGCGCCAGCAGCGGTGACAGGGGGGCTTTCTTT. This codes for CASSGDRGAFF.

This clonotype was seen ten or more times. CDR3: CASSFRQGGIDTQYF. CDR3 nucleotide sequence: TGTGCCAGCAGTTTTCGGCAGGGGGGCATAGATACGCAGTATTTT. The J gene is TRBJ2-3, the V gene TRBV12-3 or TRBV12-4, with a tentative D call TRBD1 (7 bases). The CDR3 sequence is 15 residues long. V shed 3 bases and J shed 5 bases, with 15 bases lying between them.

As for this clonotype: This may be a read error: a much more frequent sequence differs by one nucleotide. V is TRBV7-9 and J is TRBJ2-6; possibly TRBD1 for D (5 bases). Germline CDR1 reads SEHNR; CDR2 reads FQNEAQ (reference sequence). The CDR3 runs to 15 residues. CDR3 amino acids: CASSLVVSGASVLTF. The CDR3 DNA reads TGTGCCAGCAGCTTAGTTGTCTCTGGGGCCAGCGTCCTGACTTTC.

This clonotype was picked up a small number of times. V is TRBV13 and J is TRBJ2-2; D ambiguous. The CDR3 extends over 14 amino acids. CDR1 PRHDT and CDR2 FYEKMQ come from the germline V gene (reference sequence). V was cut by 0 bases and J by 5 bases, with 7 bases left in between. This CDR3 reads CASSLGSRTGELFF. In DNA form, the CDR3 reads TGTGCCAGCAGCTTAGGGTCTAGGACCGGGGAGCTGTTTTTT.

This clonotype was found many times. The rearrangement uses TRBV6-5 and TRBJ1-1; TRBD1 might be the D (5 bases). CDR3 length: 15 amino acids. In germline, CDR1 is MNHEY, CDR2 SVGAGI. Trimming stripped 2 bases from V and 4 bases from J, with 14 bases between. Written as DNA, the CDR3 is TGTGCCAGCAGTTACGACAGCACCTCGTTCACTGAAGCTTTCTTT. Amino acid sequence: CASSYDSTSFTEAFF.

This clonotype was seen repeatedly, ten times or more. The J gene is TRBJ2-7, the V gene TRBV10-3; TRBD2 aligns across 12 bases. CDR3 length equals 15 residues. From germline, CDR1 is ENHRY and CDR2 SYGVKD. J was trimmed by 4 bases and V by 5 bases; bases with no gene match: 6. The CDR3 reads CAISPTTSGRYEQYF. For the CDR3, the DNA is TGTGCCATCAGTCCTACGACTAGCGGGAGATACGAGCAGTACTTC.

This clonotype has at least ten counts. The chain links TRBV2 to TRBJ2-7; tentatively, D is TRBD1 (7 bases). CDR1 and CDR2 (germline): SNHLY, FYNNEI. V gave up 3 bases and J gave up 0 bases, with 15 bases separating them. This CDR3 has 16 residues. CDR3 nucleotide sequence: TGTGCCAGCAGTGATGTCCAGGGGGGCAGCTCCTACGAGCAGTACTTC. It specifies CASSDVQGGSSYEQYF.

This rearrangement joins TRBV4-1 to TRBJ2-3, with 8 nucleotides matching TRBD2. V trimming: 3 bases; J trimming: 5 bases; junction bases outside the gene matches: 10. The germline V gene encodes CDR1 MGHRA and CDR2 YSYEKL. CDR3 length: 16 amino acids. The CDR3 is CASSHPREREQDTQYF. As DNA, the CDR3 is TGCGCCAGCAGCCATCCTCGAGAGCGGGAGCAAGATACGCAGTATTTT.

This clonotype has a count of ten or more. This CDR3 reads CASSLAGPNEQYF. The DNA for the CDR3 is TGTGCCAGCAGCTTGGCGGGACCCAACGAGCAGTACTTC. The chain is built from TRBV7-3 and TRBJ2-7, with D tentatively TRBD2 (6 bases). The germline V and J ends were trimmed by 3 bases and 5 bases, with 11 bases remaining between them. The germline V gene has CDR1 SGHTA and CDR2 FQGTGA. CDR3 length: 13 residues.

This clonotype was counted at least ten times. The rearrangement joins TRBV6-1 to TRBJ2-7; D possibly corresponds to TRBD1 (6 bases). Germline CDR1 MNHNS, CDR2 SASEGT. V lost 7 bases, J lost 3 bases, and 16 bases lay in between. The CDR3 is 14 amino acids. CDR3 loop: CASTKAGAGYEQYF. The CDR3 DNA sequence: TGTGCCAGCACCAAGGCAGGGGCTGGCTACGAGCAGTACTTC.

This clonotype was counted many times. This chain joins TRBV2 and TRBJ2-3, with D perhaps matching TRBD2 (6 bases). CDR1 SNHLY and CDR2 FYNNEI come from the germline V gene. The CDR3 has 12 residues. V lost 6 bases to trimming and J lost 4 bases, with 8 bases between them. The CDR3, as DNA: TGTGCCAGCAGCGGGAGCGCAGATACGCAGTATTTT. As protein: CASSGSADTQYF. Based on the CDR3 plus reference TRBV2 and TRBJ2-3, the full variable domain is EPEVTQTPSHQVTQMGQEVILRCVPISNHLYFYWYRQILGQKVEFLVSFYNNEISEKSEIFDDQFSVERPDGSNFTLKIRSTKLEDSAMYFCASSGSADTQYFGPGTRLTVL.

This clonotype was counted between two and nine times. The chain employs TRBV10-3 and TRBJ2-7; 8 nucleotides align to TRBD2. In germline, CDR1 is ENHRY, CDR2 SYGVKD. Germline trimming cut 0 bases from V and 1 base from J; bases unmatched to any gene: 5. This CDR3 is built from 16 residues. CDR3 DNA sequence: TGTGCCATCAGTGAGTCGGGCGGGAGGATGTCCTACGAGCAGTACTTC. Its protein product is CAISESGGRMSYEQYF.

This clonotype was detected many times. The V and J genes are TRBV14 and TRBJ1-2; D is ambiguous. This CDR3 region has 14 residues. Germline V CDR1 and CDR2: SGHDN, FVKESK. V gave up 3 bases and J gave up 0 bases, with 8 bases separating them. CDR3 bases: TGTGCCAGCAGCCACTACCCTTCTAACTATGGCTACACCTTC. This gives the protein CASSHYPSNYGYTF. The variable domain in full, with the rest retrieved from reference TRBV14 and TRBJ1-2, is EAGVTQFPSHSVIEKGQTVTLRCDPISGHDNLYWYRRVMGKEIKFLLHFVKESKQDESGMPNNRFLAERTGGTYSTLKVQPAELEDSGVYFCASSHYPSNYGYTFGSGTRLTVV.

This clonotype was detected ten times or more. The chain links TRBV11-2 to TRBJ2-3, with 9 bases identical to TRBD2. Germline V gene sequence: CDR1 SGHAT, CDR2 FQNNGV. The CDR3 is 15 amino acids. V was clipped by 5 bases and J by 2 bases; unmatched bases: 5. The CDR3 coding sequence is TGTGCCAGCAGCCCTAGCGGGACCCACACAGATACGCAGTATTTT. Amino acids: CASSPSGTHTDTQYF.

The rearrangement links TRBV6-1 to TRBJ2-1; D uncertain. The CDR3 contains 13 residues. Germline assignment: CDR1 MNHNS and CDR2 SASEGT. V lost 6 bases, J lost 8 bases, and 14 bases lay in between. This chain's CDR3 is CASSDGRSDEQFF. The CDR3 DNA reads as TGTGCCAGCAGCGACGGCCGCTCCGATGAGCAGTTCTTC.

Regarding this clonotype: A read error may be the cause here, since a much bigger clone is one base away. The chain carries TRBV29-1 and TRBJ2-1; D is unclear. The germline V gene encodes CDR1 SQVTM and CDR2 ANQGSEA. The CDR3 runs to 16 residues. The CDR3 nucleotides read TGCAGCGTTGAAGTCCCCCATAGGAGCTCCTACAATGGGCAGTTCTTC. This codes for CSVEVPHRSSYNGQFF.

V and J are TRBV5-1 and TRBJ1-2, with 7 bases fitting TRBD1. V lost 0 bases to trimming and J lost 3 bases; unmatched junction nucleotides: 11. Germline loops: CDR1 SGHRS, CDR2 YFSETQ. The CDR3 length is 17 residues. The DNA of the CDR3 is TGCGCCAGCAGCTTGGGTTACGGACAGGTCCTCCACTATGGCTACACCTTC. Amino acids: CASSLGYGQVLHYGYTF.

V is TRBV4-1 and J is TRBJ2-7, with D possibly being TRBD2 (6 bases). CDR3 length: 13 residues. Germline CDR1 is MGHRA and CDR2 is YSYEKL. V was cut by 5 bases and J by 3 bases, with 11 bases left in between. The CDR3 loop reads CASSAGSFYEQYF. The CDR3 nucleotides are TGCGCCAGCAGCGCCGGGAGTTTCTACGAGCAGTACTTC.

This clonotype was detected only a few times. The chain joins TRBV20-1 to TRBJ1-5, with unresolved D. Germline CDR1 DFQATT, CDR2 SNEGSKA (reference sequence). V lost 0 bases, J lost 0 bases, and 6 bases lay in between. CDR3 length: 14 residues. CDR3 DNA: TGCAGTGCTAGAGATTGGACTAGCAATCAGCCCCAGCATTTT. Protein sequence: CSARDWTSNQPQHF.

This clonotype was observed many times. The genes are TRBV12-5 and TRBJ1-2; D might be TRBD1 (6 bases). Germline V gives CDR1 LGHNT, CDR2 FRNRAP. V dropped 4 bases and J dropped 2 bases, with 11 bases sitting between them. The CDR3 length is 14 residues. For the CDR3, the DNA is TGTGCTAGTGGTTGGGCAGGGGAAAACTATGGCTACACCTTC. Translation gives CASGWAGENYGYTF. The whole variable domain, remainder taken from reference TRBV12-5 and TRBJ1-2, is DARVTQTPRHKVTEMGQEVTMRCQPILGHNTVFWYRQTMMQGLELLAYFRNRAPLDDSGMPKDRFSAEMPDATLATLKIQPSEPRDSAVYFCASGWAGENYGYTFGSGTRLTVV.

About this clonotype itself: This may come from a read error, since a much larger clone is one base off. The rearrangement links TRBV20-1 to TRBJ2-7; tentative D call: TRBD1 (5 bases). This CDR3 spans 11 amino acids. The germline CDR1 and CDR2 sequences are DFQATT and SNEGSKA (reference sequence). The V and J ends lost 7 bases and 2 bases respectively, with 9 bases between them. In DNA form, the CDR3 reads TGCAGTGTTACGGACACCTACGAGCAGTACTTC. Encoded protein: CSVTDTYEQYF.

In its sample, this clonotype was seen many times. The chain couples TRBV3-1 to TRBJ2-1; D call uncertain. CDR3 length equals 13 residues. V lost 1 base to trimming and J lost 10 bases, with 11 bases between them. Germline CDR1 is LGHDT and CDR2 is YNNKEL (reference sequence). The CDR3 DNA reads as TGTGCCAGCAGCCAAGCCACAATGGGCGAGCAGTTCTTC. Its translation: CASSQATMGEQFF.

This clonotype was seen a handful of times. CDR3 coding DNA: TGTGCCAGCAGCTTATTAGCCAGCTCCTACGAGCAGTACTTC. Residues: CASSLLASSYEQYF. V gene TRBV7-9 combines with J gene TRBJ2-7; unclear D gene. CDR1 and CDR2 from the germline V gene are SEHNR and FQNEAQ (reference sequence). This CDR3 has 14 residues. The V end was cut by 2 bases, the J end by 0 bases, with 8 bases between.

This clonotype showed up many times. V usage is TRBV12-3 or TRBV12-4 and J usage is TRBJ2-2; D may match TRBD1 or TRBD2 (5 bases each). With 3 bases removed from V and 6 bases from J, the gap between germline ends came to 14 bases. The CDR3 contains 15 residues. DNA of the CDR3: TGTGCCAGCAGTTTTCCGTCGGGACGGGCCGGGGAGCTGTTTTTT. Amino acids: CASSFPSGRAGELFF.

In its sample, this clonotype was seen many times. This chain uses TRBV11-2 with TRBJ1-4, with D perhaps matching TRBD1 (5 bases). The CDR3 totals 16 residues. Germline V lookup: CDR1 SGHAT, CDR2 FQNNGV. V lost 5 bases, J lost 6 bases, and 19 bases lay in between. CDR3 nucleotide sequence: TGTGCCAGCAGCGACTTATATGGGACCTCTTATGAAAAACTGTTTTTT. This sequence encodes CASSDLYGTSYEKLFF.

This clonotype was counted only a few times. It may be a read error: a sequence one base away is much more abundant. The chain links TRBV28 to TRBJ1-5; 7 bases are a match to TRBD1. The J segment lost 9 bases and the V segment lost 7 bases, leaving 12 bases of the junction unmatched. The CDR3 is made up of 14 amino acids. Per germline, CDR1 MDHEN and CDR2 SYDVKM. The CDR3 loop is CASTPRGGRRPQHF. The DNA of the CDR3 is TGTGCCAGCACTCCGAGAGGGGGCAGGCGGCCCCAGCATTTT.

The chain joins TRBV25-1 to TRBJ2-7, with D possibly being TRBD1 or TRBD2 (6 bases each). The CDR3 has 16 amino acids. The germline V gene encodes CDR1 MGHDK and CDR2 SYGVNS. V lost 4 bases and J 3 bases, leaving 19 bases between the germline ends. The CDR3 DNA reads TGTGCCAGCAGTGCCAAGGAGGGACACCTTCTCTACGAGCAGTACTTC. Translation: CASSAKEGHLLYEQYF.

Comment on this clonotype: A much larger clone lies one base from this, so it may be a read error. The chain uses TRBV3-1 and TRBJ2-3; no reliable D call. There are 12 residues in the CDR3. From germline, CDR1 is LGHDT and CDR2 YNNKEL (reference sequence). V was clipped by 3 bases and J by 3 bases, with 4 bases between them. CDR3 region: CASSHVTDTQYF. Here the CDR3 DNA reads TGTGCCAGCAGCCATGTTACAGATACGCAGTATTTT.

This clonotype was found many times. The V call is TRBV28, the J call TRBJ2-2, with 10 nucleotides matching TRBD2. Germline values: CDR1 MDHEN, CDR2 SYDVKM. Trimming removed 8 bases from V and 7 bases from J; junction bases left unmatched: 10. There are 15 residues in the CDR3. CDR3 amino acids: CASGTSERRGGELFF. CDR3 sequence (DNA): TGTGCCAGCGGGACTAGCGAGAGAAGAGGCGGGGAGCTGTTTTTT. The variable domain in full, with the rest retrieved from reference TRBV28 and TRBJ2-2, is DVKVTQSSRYLVKRTGEKVFLECVQDMDHENMFWYRQDPGLGLRLIYFSYDVKMKEKGDIPEGYSVSREKKERFSLILESASTNQTSMYLCASGTSERRGGELFFGEGSRLTVL.

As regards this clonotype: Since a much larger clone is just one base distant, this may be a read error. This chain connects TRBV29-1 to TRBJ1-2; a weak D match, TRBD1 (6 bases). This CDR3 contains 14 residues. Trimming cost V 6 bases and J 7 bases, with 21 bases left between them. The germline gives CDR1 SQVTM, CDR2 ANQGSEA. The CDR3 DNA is TGCAGCGTCGCCGGTGAGGGGGGAGACTGTGGCTACACCTTC. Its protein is CSVAGEGGDCGYTF.